This paragraph covers one T cell receptor beta chain sequence. This clone was observed a handful of times. What antigen it recognizes has not been identified. Per-nucleotide qualities are absent, and no much larger clonotype sits a single base away. The donors were healthy, HIV-negative adults with no recently reported acute infections or vaccinations. All donors were Caucasian adults living in Nashville, Tennessee, USA. For unsorted samples, 80 million to 100 million PBMCs were counted, and genomic DNA was extracted using the QIAamp DNA Blood Mini kit. Blood was collected by leukapheresis, and PBMCs were isolated by Ficoll-Histopaque density gradient centrifugation and then cryopreserved in liquid nitrogen vapor phase. The data stem from a study of shared clonotypes between healthy human individuals (dated by TCRdb to 2020 to 2021). Background for the entire study: Three men and two women, aged 18 to 49 years, made up the cohort. To estimate repertoire size and how much clonotype sharing occurs between individuals, the study deeply sequenced the blood TCR repertoires of roughly 5 healthy adults. To increase sequencing depth and limit assay-specific biases, different laboratories used diverse techniques to prepare libraries and sequence TCR repertoires. Between about 0.85 and 8.9 billion PBMCs per donor were obtained by leukapheresis. Study-wide findings and limitations: Pairwise subsampling indicated that sequencing depth was expected to affect the degree of clonotype sharing among donors. Sampling was restricted to blood, and TCR repertoires in tissue are likely to differ from TCR repertoires in blood. Because the study included a small number of donors, the genetic and exposure-history diversity represented was limited.

TCR CDR3 regions were amplified from genomic DNA by multiplex PCR using the deep immunoSEQ assay. Genomic DNA extracted from each cell subset was distributed evenly over all wells of several immunoSEQ 96-well plates, and each plate served as one replicate. For unsorted PBMC, each replicate PCR was loaded with around 300 ng genomic DNA, equivalent to roughly 33,000 T cell genomes. Ten immunoSEQ deep assay plates were used to sequence the unsorted PBMC genomic DNA. The purified libraries were quantified using a Qubit 3.0 fluorometer, sized with a Bioanalyzer 2100, and then quantified again using the KAPA Library Quantification kit. Each immunoSEQ 96-well plate was sequenced on its own single-read 150-cycle Illumina NextSeq 550 flow cell. Processing in the source paper ran as follows. The immunoSEQ output contained only junctional sequences without quality scores, so filtering could not match that applied to full-length reads. Sequences were annotated with PyIR, a Python wrapper for IgBLAST v1.9, using IMGT germline references to assign V/J genes and CDR3. Reads with weak V/J assignments (E-value above 1e-6), missing CDR3, stop codons, out-of-frame junctions, or ambiguous translated residues were removed. V3J clonotypes were defined as sequences sharing an identical inferred V gene, J gene, and CDR3 amino acid sequence. Percentage overlap between repertoires was computed as shared unique clonotypes divided by the size of the smaller repertoire. Repertoire richness was assessed with RTK rarefaction, the Chao1 estimator, and Recon v2.1 estimates of unobserved clonotypes. TCRdb re-hosts the immuneACCESS table, in-frame sequences only. Its copies lack some clones; in the studies checked, an unresolved V gene accounts for under half of them, and the cause for the rest is not known. D and trimming were read from the DNA, whereas the V and J calls and clone size are those reported in that table. Present in this sample are about 510,000 clones, 79% of which were seen just once. Approximately 13% of the sample is in the top ten clones.

From a lookup of the germline V gene (reference sequence), CDR1 and CDR2 are SGHKS and YYEKEE. The CDR3 runs 14 residues from the cysteine to the phenylalanine. Only the CDR3 DNA is retained, 42 bases long and in frame from the first base. V and J are truncated by 4 bases and 3 bases respectively, leaving an intervening sequence of 13 bases. The material sequenced was PBMCs. The chain links TRBV5-5 with TRBJ2-5, with TRBD1 perhaps the D gene, on 6 matching bases. The sequence was obtained from a woman in her 40s in good health. Some clones in this sample may be carry-over from other donors' samples. The CDR3 is CASSRRGGKETQYF. The DNA reads TGTGCCAGCAGCCGCAGGGGCGGCAAAGAGACCCAGTACTTC. With the portions outside the CDR3 filled from the reference TRBV5-5 and TRBJ2-5 genes, the complete variable region becomes DAGVTQSPTHLIKTRGQQVTLRCSPISGHKSVSWYQQVLGQGPQFIFQYYEKEERGRGNFPDRFSARQFPNYSSELNVNALLLGDSALYLCASSRRGGKETQYFGPGTRLLVL.